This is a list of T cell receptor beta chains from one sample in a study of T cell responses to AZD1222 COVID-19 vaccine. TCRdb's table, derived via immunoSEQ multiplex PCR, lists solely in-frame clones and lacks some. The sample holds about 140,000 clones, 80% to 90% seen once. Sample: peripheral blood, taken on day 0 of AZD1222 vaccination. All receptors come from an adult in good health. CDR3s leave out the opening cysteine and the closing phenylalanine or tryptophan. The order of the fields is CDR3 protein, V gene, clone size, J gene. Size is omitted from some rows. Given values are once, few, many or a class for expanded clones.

CDR3: ASSLTGVNEQY; V: TRBV2; size: NA; J: TRBJ2-7
CDR3: ASSLIGEGDYGYT; V: TRBV27; size: NA; J: TRBJ1-2
CDR3: ASSEGAGGPNTQY; V: TRBV10-2; size: NA; J: TRBJ2-3
CDR3: ASSIGDRGPLTEAF; V: TRBV19; size: NA; J: TRBJ1-1
CDR3: ASSWTSGAYNEQF; V: TRBV11-3; size: NA; J: TRBJ2-1
CDR3: ASSMQGGVLATNEKLF; V: TRBV19; size: once; J: TRBJ1-4
CDR3: ASRPSGTHYEQY; V: TRBV11-2; size: NA; J: TRBJ2-7
CDR3: ASSLDVGFSGNTIY; V: TRBV5-1; size: NA; J: TRBJ1-3
CDR3: ASSYDRGNEQY; V: TRBV6-5; size: few; J: TRBJ2-7
CDR3: ASSSTSVGETQY; V: TRBV3-1/TRBV3-2; size: NA; J: TRBJ2-5
CDR3: ASSSPDRVRQPQH; V: TRBV28; size: NA; J: TRBJ1-5
CDR3: ASTKTGIQPQH; V: TRBV6-5; size: NA; J: TRBJ1-5
CDR3: ASLGQGNYGYT; V: TRBV27; size: once; J: TRBJ1-2
CDR3: ASSLAFQGGRSYEQY; V: TRBV28; size: NA; J: TRBJ2-7
CDR3: ASSEGLAGDEQF; V: TRBV10-1; size: NA; J: TRBJ2-1
CDR3: ASSQADYGYT; V: TRBV3-1/TRBV3-2; size: once; J: TRBJ1-2
CDR3: ASSRGLAEYNEQF; V: TRBV7-9; size: NA; J: TRBJ2-1
CDR3: ASSPREGDTDTQY; V: TRBV3-1/TRBV3-2; size: NA; J: TRBJ2-3
CDR3: ASSTTGGYNEQF; V: TRBV19; size: NA; J: TRBJ2-1
CDR3: ASSQDSRSGEQY; V: TRBV6-6; size: NA; J: TRBJ2-7
CDR3: ASSQEGQGFNYGYT; V: TRBV7-8; size: few; J: TRBJ1-2
CDR3: ASRVTAANYGYT; V: TRBV2; size: NA; J: TRBJ1-2
CDR3: ASSLVPGSRVQPQH; V: TRBV4-1; size: NA; J: TRBJ1-5
CDR3: ATSRDVQETQY; V: TRBV15; size: NA; J: TRBJ2-5
CDR3: ASSQPDRNEKLF; V: TRBV3-1/TRBV3-2; size: NA; J: TRBJ1-4
CDR3: ASRSRTGSRSEAF; V: TRBV19; size: NA; J: TRBJ1-1
CDR3: ASTEIAGTDTQY; V: TRBV2; size: NA; J: TRBJ2-3
CDR3: ASSFSNQPQH; V: TRBV5-6; size: NA; J: TRBJ1-5
CDR3: ASSPRERGFGYT; V: TRBV5-6; size: NA; J: TRBJ1-2
CDR3: ASSQALNTDTQY; V: TRBV4-1; size: NA; J: TRBJ2-3
CDR3: ASSTNRDATNEKLF; V: TRBV7-9; size: NA; J: TRBJ1-4
CDR3: ASSIGGPNQPQH; V: TRBV9; size: NA; J: TRBJ1-5
CDR3: ASLPGGQSNYGYT; V: TRBV6-5; size: NA; J: TRBJ1-2
CDR3: ASGSGTSGVGEQF; V: TRBV6-1; size: NA; J: TRBJ2-1
CDR3: ASNLRGEKLF; V: TRBV19; size: NA; J: TRBJ1-4
CDR3: ATSDPRTSFDLAGELF; V: TRBV24-1; size: NA; J: TRBJ2-2
CDR3: ASSFQRYNEQF; V: TRBV12-3/TRBV12-4; size: NA; J: TRBJ2-1
CDR3: ASSSSGGYNEQF; V: TRBV5-1; size: NA; J: TRBJ2-1
CDR3: ASSDRGRGTTNEKLF; V: TRBV6-1; size: once; J: TRBJ1-4
CDR3: ASSFFKSPLH; V: TRBV5-6; size: NA; J: TRBJ1-6
CDR3: ASSSGFTDTQY; V: TRBV7-8; size: NA; J: TRBJ2-3
CDR3: ASSLEQGAGGYT; V: TRBV5-5; size: NA; J: TRBJ1-2
CDR3: ASSMGQGGQPQH; V: TRBV19; size: NA; J: TRBJ1-5
CDR3: ASSRQGRYEQF; V: TRBV19; size: NA; J: TRBJ2-1
CDR3: ASHPSLQGSRAF; V: TRBV2; size: NA; J: TRBJ1-1